This passage covers 29 T cell receptor beta chains from one sample sequenced in a study of blood T cell repertoires in COVID-19. TCRdb keeps only in-frame clones here, not all; method: immunoSEQ multiplex PCR. The sample includes about 380,000 clones, 88% of them seen just once. Sequenced material: PBMCs or T cells enriched from blood (not recorded which). Receptors were obtained from a woman aged 18-30 years who had recovered from COVID-19.

The DNA for the CDR3 is TGTGCCAGCAGCTCCCGTGGGAGCGCCGGGGAGCTGTTTTTT. It is translated as CASSSRGSAGELFF. The J gene is TRBJ2-2, the V gene TRBV11-2; maybe TRBD2 (5 bases). Trimming removed 4 bases at V and 6 bases at J, with 12 bases between. Germline CDR1 is SGHAT and CDR2 is FQNNGV. The CDR3 is made up of 14 amino acids.

The genes are TRBV7-2 and TRBJ2-3, with 9 bases matching TRBD2. Germline V gene lookup returns CDR1 SGHTA and CDR2 FQGNSA. Losses at the gene ends were 0 bases for V and 4 bases for J; bases not matched to a gene: 8. This CDR3 has 17 amino acids. CDR3 amino acids: CASSLASSGGFSDTQYF. The CDR3 nucleotides are TGTGCCAGCAGCTTAGCGTCCAGCGGGGGGTTCTCAGATACGCAGTATTTT.

J is TRBJ1-3 and V is TRBV6-6; 7 bases agree with TRBD1. The CDR3 loop spans 13 amino acids. Trimming removed 10 bases from V and 2 bases from J; junction bases left unmatched: 5. Germline CDR1 MNHNY, CDR2 SVGAGI (reference sequence). The CDR3 DNA is TGTGCCACGAAGGGGGCGGCTGGAAACACCATATATTTT. This sequence encodes CATKGAAGNTIYF.

This chain connects TRBV18 to TRBJ1-2, with D possibly being TRBD1 (6 bases). This CDR3 is 13 amino acids long. V was clipped by 2 bases and J by 7 bases, with 11 bases between them. Germline CDR1 KGHSH, CDR2 LQKENI. The CDR3 region has the DNA TGTGCCAGCTCACCAGGGGGCTCCGGTGGCTACACCTTC. Residues: CASSPGGSGGYTF.

The chain is built from TRBV29-1 and TRBJ2-5; 8 bases agree with TRBD1. V gave up 0 bases and J gave up 3 bases; unmatched junction bases: 3. Germline V gene sequence: CDR1 SQVTM, CDR2 ANQGSEA. The CDR3 consists of 14 residues. Here the CDR3 DNA reads TGCAGCGTTGAAGAAACAGGGGGGAAAGAGACCCAGTACTTC. Protein sequence: CSVEETGGKETQYF.

The chain recombines TRBV7-9 with TRBJ1-1; a weak D match, TRBD1 (6 bases). Between the trimmed V and J ends, which lost 10 bases and 3 bases, there was a span of 18 bases. This CDR3 is 14 amino acids long. The germline V gene has CDR1 SEHNR and CDR2 FQNEAQ (reference sequence). The CDR3 spells CATPSQGMDTEAFF. DNA of the CDR3: TGTGCCACCCCGAGTCAGGGGATGGACACTGAAGCTTTCTTT.

The J gene is TRBJ2-2, the V gene TRBV28, with 7 bases fitting TRBD1. The V segment lost 6 bases and the J segment 5 bases; nucleotides outside the gene matches: 9. Per the germline V gene, CDR1 is MDHEN and CDR2 is SYDVKM. The CDR3 covers 15 residues. The CDR3 nucleotides are TGTGCCAGCAGGGCAACCGGGACAGTTACCGGGGAGCTGTTTTTT. Protein: CASRATGTVTGELFF.

The chain links TRBV6-6 to TRBJ2-3, with 10 bases identical to TRBD2. The CDR3 totals 16 residues. V gave up 6 bases and J gave up 8 bases; unmatched junction bases: 14. Germline-derived CDR1 and CDR2 are MNHNY and SVGAGI (reference sequence). DNA for the CDR3: TGTGCCAGCAGCTCCTCGCCAGCGGGGGGGCGAGTTACGCAGTATTTT. Translation gives CASSSSPAGGRVTQYF.

The chain uses TRBV3-1 (or the pseudogene TRBV3-2) and TRBJ1-2; D perhaps matches TRBD1 (6 bases). The V and J ends lost 1 base and 8 bases respectively, with 11 bases between them. Germline CDR1 and CDR2: LGHDT and YNNKEL (reference sequence). This CDR3 has 13 amino acids. The CDR3, as DNA: TGTGCCAGCAGCCAAGCCGAGGGGGGGGGCTACACCTTC. It codes for CASSQAEGGGYTF.

The rearrangement joins TRBV9 to TRBJ2-3; D is undetermined. CDR1 and CDR2 from the germline V gene are SGDLS and YYNGEE. Trimming took 3 bases from V and 4 from J, leaving 9 bases between them. The CDR3 runs to 13 residues. CDR3 in amino acids: CASSAGSADTQYF. CDR3 nucleotides: TGTGCCAGCAGCGCGGGTTCGGCAGATACGCAGTATTTT.

In this sample, this clone turned up once. This rearrangement joins TRBV4-3 to TRBJ2-2, with TRBD2 matching over 9 bases. The trim removed 0 bases at V and 7 bases at J, leaving 18 bases unmatched. The CDR3 length is 20 residues. The V gene's germline CDR1 is LGHNA and CDR2 YSLEER. The CDR3 is CASSQEVRQGERGVSGELFF. The CDR3, as DNA: TGCGCCAGCAGCCAAGAGGTTCGTCAGGGCGAGCGGGGGGTAAGCGGGGAGCTGTTTTTT.

CDR3 residues: CASSLRDRANEQYF. The CDR3 nucleotides read TGTGCCAGCAGCTTAAGGGACAGGGCGAATGAGCAGTACTTC. The chain uses TRBV7-9 and TRBJ2-7, with 9 bases that match TRBD1. Trimming at V came to 2 bases and at J to 7 bases, leaving 6 bases not matched to a gene. The CDR3 is 14 residues long. Germline values: CDR1 SEHNR, CDR2 FQNEAQ (reference sequence). Based on the CDR3 plus reference TRBV7-9 and TRBJ2-7, the full variable domain is DTGVSQNPRHKITKRGQNVTFRCDPISEHNRLYWYRQTLGQGPEFLTYFQNEAQLEKSRLLSDRFSAERPKGSFSTLEIQRTEQGDSAMYLCASSLRDRANEQYFGPGTRLTVT.

This chain connects TRBV7-2 to TRBJ2-3; 13 bases align to TRBD2. V lost 0 bases and J lost 4; bases outside the gene matches: 4. The CDR3 contains 17 residues. CDR1 and CDR2 from the germline V gene are SGHTA and FQGNSA. The CDR3 sequence is CASSLATSGGLADTQYF. The DNA of the CDR3 is TGTGCCAGCAGCTTAGCGACTAGCGGGGGGTTAGCAGATACGCAGTATTTT.

The chain recombines TRBV3-1 (or the pseudogene TRBV3-2) with TRBJ2-3, with 10 bases fitting TRBD2. The length of the CDR3 is 15 residues. The trim removed 6 bases at V and 5 bases at J, leaving 8 bases unmatched. Germline CDR1 reads LGHDT; CDR2 reads YNNKEL (reference sequence). The CDR3 bases are TGTGCCAGCAGGAGCGGGGGGGGCATCCTAGATACGCAGTATTTT. Protein product: CASRSGGGILDTQYF.

J is TRBJ1-4 and V is TRBV25-1; maybe TRBD1 (5 bases). The CDR3 loop spans 15 amino acids. Trimming removed 1 base from V and 7 bases from J, with 13 bases in between. Germline lookup yields CDR1 MGHDK and CDR2 SYGVNS. The CDR3 DNA reads as TGTGCCAGCAGTGAATCGGGGGGACGTAGTGAAAAACTGTTTTTT. Its translation is CASSESGGRSEKLFF. Supplemented by reference TRBV25-1 and TRBJ1-4, the full variable domain reads EADIYQTPRYLVIGTGKKITLECSQTMGHDKMYWYQQDPGMELHLIHYSYGVNSTEKGDLSSESTVSRIRTEHFPLTLESARPSHTSQYLCASSESGGRSEKLFFGSGTQLSVL.

A word on this clone: Distinct nucleotide sequences in the sample also encode this CDR3. CDR3: CASSDGNQPQHF. The CDR3 DNA follows: TGTGCCAGCAGTGACGGTAATCAGCCCCAGCATTTT. The chain employs TRBV2 and TRBJ1-5; D unclear. Germline assignment: CDR1 SNHLY and CDR2 FYNNEI. V was cut by 3 bases and J by 4 bases, with 4 bases left in between. This CDR3 comprises 12 residues.

This clone was seen once. Other DNA sequences in the same sample also yield this CDR3. The chain carries TRBV10-2 and TRBJ1-3; D remains ambiguous. V lost 6 bases, J lost 1 base, and 4 bases lay in between. The CDR3 runs to 12 residues. Germline CDR1 WSHSY, CDR2 SAAADI. DNA of the CDR3: TGCGCCAGCAGCCTATCTGGAAACACCATATATTTT. As protein: CASSLSGNTIYF.

This chain joins TRBV27 and TRBJ2-7; 7 bases are a match to TRBD1. Per the germline V gene, CDR1 is MNHEY and CDR2 is SMNVEV (reference sequence). Trimming at V came to 5 bases and at J to 3 bases, leaving 4 bases not matched to a gene. The CDR3 length is 13 residues. The CDR3 protein is CASSAQGSYEQYF. CDR3 nucleotides: TGTGCCAGCAGTGCACAGGGGAGCTACGAGCAGTACTTC.

The DNA for the CDR3 is TGTGCCAGCAGCTTGGGGGGCGACACCGGGGAGCTGTTTTTT. It encodes CASSLGGDTGELFF. This rearrangement joins TRBV5-6 to TRBJ2-2, with D tentatively TRBD1 (5 bases). Trimming pared 0 bases from V and 3 bases from J, leaving 6 bases between. CDR1 and CDR2 (germline): SGHDT, YYEEEE. The CDR3 loop spans 14 amino acids.

The chain carries TRBV5-4 and TRBJ1-1, with 8 positions matching TRBD1. Germline V gene data show CDR1 as SGHNT and CDR2 as YYREEE (reference sequence). The CDR3 spans 19 residues. The junction had 15 bases not matched to a gene; V was cut back by 2 bases and J by 0 bases. Here the CDR3 reads CASSLPGQVKQNMNTEAFF. The DNA for the CDR3 is TGTGCCAGCAGCTTACCGGGACAGGTCAAACAAAACATGAACACTGAAGCTTTCTTT.

The V gene is TRBV5-1, the J gene TRBJ2-7, with TRBD2 identical over 11 bases. J lost 7 bases, V lost 0 bases, and 6 bases had no gene match. Germline CDR1 reads SGHRS; CDR2 reads YFSETQ. The CDR3 sequence is 15 residues long. As DNA, the CDR3 is TGCGCCAGCAGCTTGGGACTAGCGGGGTTGGGAGAGCAGTACTTC. Its protein product is CASSLGLAGLGEQYF. Together with reference TRBV5-1 and TRBJ2-7, the CDR3 gives the full variable domain: KAGVTQTPRYLIKTRGQQVTLSCSPISGHRSVSWYQQTPGQGLQFLFEYFSETQRNKGNFPGRFSGRQFSNSRSEMNVSTLELGDSALYLCASSLGLAGLGEQYFGPGTRLTVT.

The V call is TRBV5-5, the J call TRBJ2-5; 7 bases fit TRBD1. Losses at the gene ends were 4 bases for V and 7 bases for J; bases not matched to a gene: 7. This CDR3 region has 13 residues. Germline V gene lookup returns CDR1 SGHKS and CDR2 YYEKEE (reference sequence). The CDR3 protein is CASSTGQEGTQYF. The DNA for the CDR3 is TGTGCCAGCAGCACAGGACAGGAAGGGACCCAGTACTTC.

This chain links TRBV19 with TRBJ1-1; D uncertain. The V end lost 1 base, the J end lost 5 bases, and 5 bases lay between the germline ends. The CDR3 loop spans 12 amino acids. CDR1 and CDR2 from the germline V gene are LNHDA and SQIVND (reference sequence). This CDR3 is CASSIARTEAFF. Here the CDR3 DNA reads TGTGCCAGTAGTATAGCGCGGACTGAAGCTTTCTTT. The full variable domain, with the rest looked up from reference TRBV19 and TRBJ1-1, is DGGITQSPKYLFRKEGQNVTLSCEQNLNHDAMYWYRQDPGQGLRLIYYSQIVNDFQKGDIAEGYSVSREKKESFPLTVTSAQKNPTAFYLCASSIARTEAFFGQGTRLTVV.

This sequence joins TRBV30 and TRBJ2-2, with D possibly being TRBD2 (7 bases). This CDR3 has 15 amino acids. Trimming cost V 4 bases and J 4 bases, with 16 bases left between them. CDR1 GTSNPN and CDR2 SVGIG come from the germline V gene (reference sequence). The CDR3 DNA follows: TGTGCCTGGACCGTAGGGGGGGGTCGCACCGGGGAGCTGTTTTTT. Its translation is CAWTVGGGRTGELFF. Supplemented by reference TRBV30 and TRBJ2-2, the full variable domain reads SQTIHQWPATLVQPVGSPLSLECTVEGTSNPNLYWYRQAAGRGLQLLFYSVGIGQISSEVPQNLSASRPQDRQFILSSKKLLLSDSGFYLCAWTVGGGRTGELFFGEGSRLTVL.

The V gene is TRBV30, the J gene TRBJ2-7, with a possible D match to TRBD1 (6 bases). Germline V gives CDR1 GTSNPN, CDR2 SVGIG (reference sequence). V lost 1 base and J lost 2, with 18 bases in between. This CDR3 is 16 amino acids long. The CDR3 reads CAWSGRPGTQAYEQYF. The CDR3 bases are TGTGCCTGGAGTGGGCGTCCCGGGACACAAGCCTACGAGCAGTACTTC.

The V and J genes are TRBV4-1 and TRBJ1-2; D is undetermined. V was cut by 0 bases and J by 5 bases, with 19 bases left in between. The germline V gene encodes CDR1 MGHRA and CDR2 YSYEKL. The CDR3 spans 17 residues. The CDR3 DNA reads as TGCGCCAGCAGCCAAGACCCCAAGCGGGCCTACCCTTATGGCTACACCTTC. Translating gives CASSQDPKRAYPYGYTF.

This chain joins TRBV11-1 and TRBJ1-1; D call uncertain. Germline V gene data show CDR1 as SGHAT and CDR2 as FQDESV (reference sequence). There are 15 residues in the CDR3. The V and J ends lost 5 bases and 3 bases respectively, with 16 bases between them. The CDR3 DNA sequence: TGTGCCAGCAGCCCGAACCCGGTTGAGGACACTGAAGCTTTCTTT. Amino acids: CASSPNPVEDTEAFF. The whole variable domain, remainder taken from reference TRBV11-1 and TRBJ1-1, is EAEVAQSPRYKITEKSQAVAFWCDPISGHATLYWYRQILGQGPELLVQFQDESVVDDSQLPKDRFSAERLKGVDSTLKIQPAELGDSAMYLCASSPNPVEDTEAFFGQGTRLTVV.

V usage is TRBV5-1 and J usage is TRBJ1-1; 7 bases are shared with TRBD1. The CDR3 is made up of 17 amino acids. The ends lost 4 bases at V and 0 bases at J; junction bases unmatched: 12. From germline, CDR1 is SGHRS and CDR2 YFSETQ. The CDR3 here is CASSVGQELLLNTEAFF. As DNA, the CDR3 is TGCGCCAGCAGCGTCGGACAGGAATTACTTTTGAACACTGAAGCTTTCTTT. The variable domain in full, completed from reference TRBV5-1 and TRBJ1-1, reads KAGVTQTPRYLIKTRGQQVTLSCSPISGHRSVSWYQQTPGQGLQFLFEYFSETQRNKGNFPGRFSGRQFSNSRSEMNVSTLELGDSALYLCASSVGQELLLNTEAFFGQGTRLTVV.

This clone occurred a few times. V gene TRBV10-3 combines with J gene TRBJ1-1; D uncertain. The CDR3 totals 11 residues. V shed 9 bases and J shed 3 bases, with 8 bases lying between them. Germline V lookup: CDR1 ENHRY, CDR2 SYGVKD. CDR3 coding DNA: TGTGCCATTCTGGAGGACACTGAAGCTTTCTTT. Residues: CAILEDTEAFF.